These T cell receptor beta chains were read from a single sample in a study of blood T cells in healthy people across ages. TCRdb fed the 5' RACE reads into MiXCR, producing one record per CDR3 protein. The data contain over 750,000 distinct CDR3 sequences, more than 20% of them seen just once; the ten biggest clones take up 8% to 10%. These data were also filed under a second study, of T cells of mothers and their children.

Sequencing was performed on blood. The receptors stem from a boy aged 5-17 years in good health. CDR3s include the opening cysteine and the closing phenylalanine or tryptophan. A D gene is named only where the DNA matches it firmly. Rows may omit the clone size; those that give it use once, few, many or a size class.

V	D	J	size	DNA	CDR3
TRBV6-1	.	TRBJ1-6	.	TGTGCCAGCATTGAGGGTAGGAATTCACCCCTCCACTTT	CASIEGRNSPLHF
TRBV20-1	TRBD2	TRBJ2-3	few	TGCAGTGCTAGAGATCAAGGACTAGGCGCAGATACGCAGTATTTT	CSARDQGLGADTQYF
TRBV6-2/TRBV6-3	.	TRBJ1-2	.	TGTGCCAGCAGTTACCCGGGGACCGTCCGTGGCTACACCTTC	CASSYPGTVRGYTF
TRBV7-3	TRBD2	TRBJ2-5	few	TGTGCCAGCAGCTTACAGCCTAGCGGGAGGAGGGAGACCCAGTACTTC	CASSLQPSGRRETQYF
TRBV7-2	.	TRBJ2-3	few	TGTGCCAGCAGCTGGTCGGAGGTCCCCGATACGCAGTATTTT	CASSWSEVPDTQYF
TRBV4-1	.	TRBJ2-1	.	TGCGCCAGCAGCCAAGGTCGCGGGGTGTTCTTC	CASSQGRGVFF
TRBV5-4	.	TRBJ2-5	many	TGTGCCAGCAGTTTAGTCAGTCAAGAGACCCAGTACTTC	CASSLVSQETQYF
TRBV12-5	.	TRBJ2-7	.	TGTGCTAGTGGCCCTCGCCTCTACGAGCAGTACTTC	CASGPRLYEQYF
TRBV29-1	TRBD2	TRBJ2-5	few	TGCAGCGTTGAAGGCGGGAGGGCCCTGGAGACCCAGTACTTC	CSVEGGRALETQYF
TRBV6-2/TRBV6-3	.	TRBJ1-1	.	TGTGCCAGCACGGCCATCGGGACGCGGATTAAGGGTGAAGCTTTCTTT	CASTAIGTRIKGEAFF
TRBV6-2/TRBV6-3	.	TRBJ2-7	few	TGTACCAGCAGTCGCTCAGGGAAGAAGGCCCACGAGCAGTACTTC	CTSSRSGKKAHEQYF
TRBV7-9	.	TRBJ2-2	.	TGTGCCAGCAACCAAATTAACACCGGGGAGCTGTTTTTT	CASNQINTGELFF
TRBV2	TRBD1	TRBJ1-5	once	TGTGCCAGCACTAGAGACAGGGCTAAAGGCAATCAGCCCCAGCATTTT	CASTRDRAKGNQPQHF
TRBV29-1	TRBD1	TRBJ2-2	.	TGCAGCGTTGATGTGACAGGGGGTAGCGGGGAGCTGTTTTTT	CSVDVTGGSGELFF
TRBV6-5	.	TRBJ1-5	.	TGTGCCAGCAGATCTAGGGATCAGCCCCAGCATTTT	CASRSRDQPQHF
TRBV28	TRBD2	TRBJ2-5	.	TGTGCCAGCGGAATCCGGATCGCGCGGGAGGTTGAGACCCAGTACTTC	CASGIRIAREVETQYF
TRBV7-3	TRBD2	TRBJ2-1	.	TGTGCCAGCAGCTTGAGGACTAGCGGATTGACCTACAATGAGCAGTTCTTC	CASSLRTSGLTYNEQFF
TRBV19	.	TRBJ1-1	.	TGTGCCAGTAGGCCCTCAGAGAACACTGAAGCTTTCTTT	CASRPSENTEAFF
TRBV5-1	.	TRBJ1-2	few	TGCGCCAGCAGTCGTGGGGGGGCCGAGAGGTATGGCTACACCTTC	CASSRGGAERYGYTF
TRBV2	.	TRBJ2-6	.	TGTGCCAGCAGTGAAGACAGGCAGCCCGGGGCCAACGTCCTGACTTTC	CASSEDRQPGANVLTF
TRBV9	TRBD2	TRBJ2-5	.	TGTGCCAGCAGCGTAGAATGGGGCGGGAGCCTCCAAGAGACCCAGTACTTC	CASSVEWGGSLQETQYF
TRBV20-1	.	TRBJ2-1	once	TGCAGTGCTAGAGAGGGGACTGGAAGAGATGAGCAGTTCTTC	CSAREGTGRDEQFF
TRBV20-1	.	TRBJ1-2	.	TGCAGTGCTAGCTCGGACAGCGCCAGGCTAAATGGCTACACCTTC	CSASSDSARLNGYTF
TRBV12-5	.	TRBJ2-2	once	TGTGCTAGTGGTCTAGCGTTGATGGTGACGCACACCGGGGAGCTGTTTTTT	CASGLALMVTHTGELFF
TRBV4-2	.	TRBJ2-5	few	TGTGCCAGCGGGTTCTTGGCGGATCAAGAGACCCAGTACTTC	CASGFLADQETQYF
TRBV6-5	.	TRBJ1-1	few	TGTGCCAGCAGTGCGCAGGGTTGGAACACTGAAGCTTTCTTT	CASSAQGWNTEAFF
TRBV12-3/TRBV12-4	.	TRBJ1-1	.	TGTGCCAGCAGGCCTCCCGACAGACGGAACACTGAAGCTTTCTTT	CASRPPDRRNTEAFF
TRBV9	.	TRBJ1-2	.	TGTGCCAGCAGCGACCGGGGGGACGACTATGGCTACACCTTC	CASSDRGDDYGYTF
TRBV9	.	TRBJ2-1	.	TGTGCCAGCAGCGTAGATGAAGGGTTCCGTGGTGAGCAGTTCTTC	CASSVDEGFRGEQFF
TRBV24-1	.	TRBJ2-5	.	TGTGCCACCAGTGATTCCACAGGGAGCACAGAGACCCAGTACTTC	CATSDSTGSTETQYF
TRBV11-3	TRBD1	TRBJ1-6	.	TGTGCCAGCAGCGCCCGGGACAGGGGTGTATCACCCCTCCACTTT	CASSARDRGVSPLHF
TRBV4-1	.	TRBJ1-5	.	TGCGCCAGCAGCCAAGATAGGAGCAATCAGCCCCAGCATTTT	CASSQDRSNQPQHF
TRBV28	TRBD2	TRBJ2-5	few	TGTGCCAGCAGTTTTGACGGGAGGGCCGAAGAGACCCAGTACTTC	CASSFDGRAEETQYF
TRBV20-1	.	TRBJ1-1	few	TGCAGTGCTACGGATAACATGAACACTGAAGCTTTCTTT	CSATDNMNTEAFF
TRBV20-1	TRBD1	TRBJ1-6	.	TGCAGTGACAGGACAGGCGATAATTCACCCCTCCACTTT	CSDRTGDNSPLHF
TRBV6-5	.	TRBJ1-5	.	TGTGCCAGCAGTTACTCGAACAGAAATCAGCCCCAGCATTTT	CASSYSNRNQPQHF
TRBV5-5	.	TRBJ2-3	few	TGTGCCAGCAGCTTGCGGGATCCCACAGATACGCAGTATTTT	CASSLRDPTDTQYF
TRBV5-1	.	TRBJ2-1	many	TGCGCCAGCAGCTTTGCGGGCGCCAATGAGCAGTTCTTC	CASSFAGANEQFF
TRBV12-3/TRBV12-4	TRBD1	TRBJ2-5	few	TGTGCCAGCAGTCTAAGACAGGGGGCAGAGACCCAGTACTTC	CASSLRQGAETQYF
TRBV6-1	.	TRBJ2-3	few	TGTGCCAGCAGTGAAGACGGGACTGCCACAGATACGCAGTATTTT	CASSEDGTATDTQYF
TRBV11-2	.	TRBJ2-1	few	TGTGCCAGCAGCCTAGGCTTTTCACAGAGCTCCTACAATGAGCAGTTCTTC	CASSLGFSQSSYNEQFF
TRBV27	.	TRBJ2-1	.	TGTGCCAGCAGTTATCTTGAGAGTAGCTACAATGAGCAGTTCTTC	CASSYLESSYNEQFF
TRBV7-2	.	TRBJ2-7	.	TGTGCCAGCAGCCTAAGAGGATTCGAGCAGTACTTC	CASSLRGFEQYF
TRBV20-1	.	TRBJ2-3	.	TGCAGTGCTAGGTTGTGGATGGAACCGACACTCCTGGATACGCAGTATTTT	CSARLWMEPTLLDTQYF
TRBV19	.	TRBJ1-2	.	TGTGCCAGTAGTATGGGGGGGGACCCTAACTATGGCTACACCTTC	CASSMGGDPNYGYTF
TRBV14	.	TRBJ2-7	.	TGTGCCAGCAGCCTACTGGGCGGCGGCTCCTACGAGCAGTACTTC	CASSLLGGGSYEQYF
TRBV7-2	TRBD1	TRBJ2-3	.	TGTGCCAGCAGCTTAGTCACGGACAGGAGAGGAACAGATACGCAGTATTTT	CASSLVTDRRGTDTQYF
TRBV6-2/TRBV6-3	.	TRBJ2-7	few	TGTGCCAGCAGTGATAGCTCCCCCTACGAGCAGTACTTC	CASSDSSPYEQYF
TRBV29-1	.	TRBJ2-2	.	TGCAGCGTTATCCCTTCCGGGACTGAGAATGTAGCCGGGGAGCTGTTTTTT	CSVIPSGTENVAGELFF
TRBV7-8	TRBD2	TRBJ2-1	few	TGTGCCAGCAGTCTGGACGGGAGGAATGAGCAGTTCTTC	CASSLDGRNEQFF
TRBV7-3	TRBD1	TRBJ2-5	.	TGTGCCAGCAGCTTAGCCCTGGACAGGAGAGTGGAAGAGACCCAGTACTTC	CASSLALDRRVEETQYF
TRBV5-6	.	TRBJ2-5	once	TGTGCCAGCAGTGCCGCTAGCAGCATGGAGACCCAGTACTTC	CASSAASSMETQYF
TRBV7-9	.	TRBJ2-4	few	TGTGCCAGCAGCGCGCAGGACGCACGGGTTCAGTACTTC	CASSAQDARVQYF
TRBV2	.	TRBJ2-5	few	TGTGCCAGCTTCAGACGGGACTCCCAAGAGACCCAGTACTTC	CASFRRDSQETQYF
TRBV28	.	TRBJ2-7	few	TGTGCCAGCAGCATCAAGTGGGTAGGGTACGAGCAGTACTTC	CASSIKWVGYEQYF
TRBV11-2	.	TRBJ2-5	few	TGTGCCAGCAGCTTAGGACAGGACGGGACCCAGTACTTC	CASSLGQDGTQYF
TRBV24-1	TRBD2	TRBJ2-7	.	TGTGCCACCAGTGATACTAGCGGGGGGCCCTACGAGCAGTACTTC	CATSDTSGGPYEQYF